This T cell receptor (beta chain) was recorded in a study of T-cell reconstitution after alpha-beta-depleted transplantation in children. Unique molecular identifiers tagged the TCRbeta library. TCRdb called the PCR reads again in MiXCR, with one record for every CDR3 protein. Altogether 190,000 or so distinct CDR3 sequences are present, about 6.4% being singletons, with the ten largest covering 3% to 3.5%. The germline CDR1 and CDR2 sequences are LGHNA and YSLEER. V dropped 6 bases and J dropped 3 bases, with 20 bases sitting between them. The CDR3 loop spans 17 amino acids. This clonotype showed up many times.

The receptor was derived from a human donor who donated a stem cell graft to a child with Wiskott-Aldrich syndrome. Sequenced here: PBMCs from the stem cell graft donor, sampled from the stem cell graft. The chain has TRBV4-3 and TRBJ2-2; TRBD1 or TRBD2 may be the D gene (6 bases each). CDR3 region: CASSPEEGVRHTGELFF. DNA for the CDR3: TGCGCCAGCAGTCCCGAGGAGGGGGTTCGGCACACCGGGGAGCTGTTTTTT.